The 25 T cell receptor beta chains reported below all come from one sample, sequenced in a study of T cell responses to AZD1222 COVID-19 vaccine. This table comes from immunoSEQ multiplex PCR, and its TCRdb copy is limited to in-frame clones, with some not included. The sample contains roughly 140,000 clones, roughly 92% of which appear only once. The sample consisted of peripheral blood, taken 28 days after the second AZD1222 dose. The receptors come from an adult who received the AZD1222 COVID-19 vaccine.

The rearrangement links TRBV7-9 to TRBJ1-5; D gene unclear. The CDR3 is 13 residues long. Trimming cost V 5 bases and J 0 bases, with 5 bases left between them. CDR1 is SEHNR, CDR2 FQNEAQ, per germline (reference sequence). CDR3 loop: CASSLNSNQPQHF. CDR3 DNA: TGTGCCAGCAGCCTTAATAGCAATCAGCCCCAGCATTTT.

The V gene is TRBV30, the J gene TRBJ1-5; D perhaps matches TRBD1 (6 bases). V dropped 5 bases and J dropped 3 bases, with 11 bases sitting between them. CDR1 is GTSNPN, CDR2 SVGIG, per germline (reference sequence). The CDR3 runs 13 residues. The CDR3 DNA reads TGTGCCTGGCGCCGGGACAACAATCAGCCCCAGCATTTT. Amino acids: CAWRRDNNQPQHF.

This chain connects TRBV2 to TRBJ1-4, with a weak D call TRBD1 (5 bases). The CDR3 covers 13 residues. Trimming took 10 bases from V and 8 from J, leaving 17 bases between them. CDR1 is SNHLY and CDR2 is FYNNEI in the germline V gene. In DNA form, the CDR3 reads TGTGCCATCGGACCCCCTAGGGGCGAAAAACTGTTTTTT. It codes for CAIGPPRGEKLFF.

This clone has more than one count but fewer than ten. The chain combines TRBV7-2 with TRBJ2-1, with a weak D call TRBD2 (5 bases). The V gene lost 4 bases and the J gene lost 9 bases, with 13 bases spanning the gap. CDR1 and CDR2 (germline): SGHTA, FQGNSA. The CDR3 is made up of 13 amino acids. CDR3 bases: TGTGCCAGCAGCTCTAGACCGGGATTTGAGCAGTTCTTC. As protein: CASSSRPGFEQFF.

V is TRBV10-3 and J is TRBJ2-5; D is possibly TRBD1 or TRBD2 (6 bases each). Trimming removed 6 bases from V and 3 bases from J, with 20 bases in between. Germline CDR1 reads ENHRY; CDR2 reads SYGVKD. The CDR3 length is 16 residues. CDR3 in amino acids: CAISDSFEGGKETQYF. In nucleotides, the CDR3 is TGTGCCATCAGCGACTCTTTTGAGGGGGGAAAAGAGACCCAGTACTTC.

The rearrangement joins TRBV18 to TRBJ1-5; 7 nucleotides line up with TRBD1. With 4 bases clipped from V and 4 bases from J, the junction kept 10 bases outside the gene matches. The CDR3 is 16 residues long. CDR1 is KGHSH and CDR2 is LQKENI in the germline V gene. The CDR3 is CASSLGTVRGNQPQHF. Written as DNA, the CDR3 is TGTGCCAGCTCACTCGGGACAGTCCGGGGTAATCAGCCCCAGCATTTT. The complete variable domain, with remaining parts taken from reference TRBV18 and TRBJ1-5, reads NAGVMQNPRHLVRRRGQEARLRCSPMKGHSHVYWYRQLPEEGLKFMVYLQKENIIDESGMPKERFSAEFPKEGPSILRIQQVVRGDSAAYFCASSLGTVRGNQPQHFGDGTRLSIL.

The chain carries TRBV11-2 and TRBJ2-7; TRBD2 matches 12 bases. Germline CDR1 and CDR2: SGHAT and FQNNGV. With V trimmed by 2 bases and J by 2 bases, 4 bases remained unmatched. The CDR3 spans 16 residues. CDR3 region: CASSLWSSGRAYEQYF. The DNA for the CDR3 is TGTGCCAGCAGCTTATGGTCTAGCGGGAGGGCCTACGAGCAGTACTTC.

The gene calls are TRBV27 and TRBJ2-3; D may be TRBD2 (7 bases). The germline V and J ends were trimmed by 3 bases and 4 bases, with 8 bases remaining between them. Germline values: CDR1 MNHEY, CDR2 SMNVEV (reference sequence). The CDR3 is made up of 13 amino acids. This CDR3 is CASSLGGPDTQYF. The CDR3 DNA reads TGTGCCAGCAGTTTGGGGGGGCCAGATACGCAGTATTTT.

The V gene is TRBV6-5, the J gene TRBJ1-2; 8 bases are a match to TRBD1. In germline, CDR1 is MNHEY, CDR2 SVGAGI. V shed 8 bases and J 3 bases; nucleotides not matched to a gene: 8. The CDR3 contains 14 residues. The CDR3 bases are TGTGCCAGCGGACAGGGAGGTGATGACTATGGCTACACCTTC. This sequence encodes CASGQGGDDYGYTF.

The V and J genes are TRBV18 and TRBJ1-1; weak D call: TRBD1 (5 bases). The CDR3 sequence is 15 residues long. From germline, CDR1 is KGHSH and CDR2 LQKENI. The germline V and J ends were trimmed by 2 bases and 0 bases, with 10 bases remaining between them. The CDR3 region is CASSPIDSLNTEAFF. The CDR3 nucleotides read TGTGCCAGCTCACCAATAGACAGCTTGAACACTGAAGCTTTCTTT.

The V call is TRBV4-3, the J call TRBJ1-1; no firm D call. Germline V lookup: CDR1 LGHNA, CDR2 YSLEER. CDR3 length: 16 residues. The V gene lost 3 bases and the J gene lost 5 bases, with 19 bases spanning the gap. This CDR3 is CASSQGGLGKGTEAFF. The CDR3 bases are TGCGCCAGCAGCCAGGGAGGGTTAGGGAAGGGAACTGAAGCTTTCTTT.

The genes are TRBV6-2 or TRBV6-3 and TRBJ2-1; 10 bases map to TRBD1. Trimming removed 5 bases from V and 4 bases from J; junction bases left unmatched: 5. From germline, CDR1 is MNHEY and CDR2 SVGEGT. CDR3 length: 15 amino acids. CDR3 coding DNA: TGTGCCAGCAGTCCGGACAGGGGGATTTACAATGAGCAGTTCTTC. It specifies CASSPDRGIYNEQFF.

The CDR3 nucleotides are TGTGCCGCCTTAAACAATGAGCAGTTCTTC. It codes for CAALNNEQFF. This chain uses TRBV7-9 with TRBJ2-1; D is uncertain. Germline V gene data show CDR1 as SEHNR and CDR2 as FQNEAQ (reference sequence). CDR3 size: 10 residues. The germline V and J ends were trimmed by 11 bases and 5 bases, with 7 bases remaining between them.

This rearrangement joins TRBV10-1 to TRBJ1-1; D is unclear. Trimming shortened V by 0 bases and J by 6 bases, and 5 bases separated the two germline ends. The CDR3 length is 12 residues. Germline V gives CDR1 WNHNN, CDR2 SYGVQD (reference sequence). The CDR3 region has the DNA TGCGCCAGCAGTGAGTCCGCAGCTGAAGCTTTCTTT. Translation: CASSESAAEAFF.

The chain couples TRBV27 to TRBJ1-3; D is undetermined. Germline CDR1 reads MNHEY; CDR2 reads SMNVEV (reference sequence). V dropped 4 bases and J dropped 2 bases, with 9 bases sitting between them. This CDR3 has 14 residues. The CDR3 sequence is CASSSIQAGNTIYF. CDR3 sequence (DNA): TGTGCCAGCAGTTCTATCCAGGCTGGAAACACCATATATTTT.

The rearrangement links TRBV6-2 or TRBV6-3 to TRBJ2-1; perhaps TRBD2 as D (5 bases). This CDR3 contains 14 residues. V was trimmed by 5 bases and J by 3 bases, leaving 11 bases between them. Germline assignment: CDR1 MNHEY and CDR2 SVGEGT. The DNA of the CDR3 is TGTGCCAGCAGTGTGAGGGAACTCTACAATGAGCAGTTCTTC. This sequence encodes CASSVRELYNEQFF.

V and J are TRBV4-1 and TRBJ1-2; 7 bases align to TRBD1. V lost 0 bases to trimming and J lost 8 bases; unmatched junction nucleotides: 6. The CDR3 extends over 14 amino acids. Germline CDR1 reads MGHRA; CDR2 reads YSYEKL. The CDR3 region has the DNA TGCGCCAGCAGCCAAGACCAGGGGGAGATCGGCTACACCTTC. Translating it yields CASSQDQGEIGYTF.

The chain links TRBV2 to TRBJ2-7; D not certain. V lost 7 bases, J lost 4 bases, and 11 bases lay in between. Germline values: CDR1 SNHLY, CDR2 FYNNEI. This CDR3 spans 12 amino acids. CDR3 loop: CASTLGRYEQYF. The CDR3 nucleotides are TGTGCCAGCACTCTCGGAAGGTACGAGCAGTACTTC.

In DNA, the CDR3 is TGCAGCGTTGAATGGGGGGGACGCTATGGCTACACCTTC. Residues: CSVEWGGRYGYTF. V usage is TRBV29-1 and J usage is TRBJ1-2, with D possibly matching TRBD1 (5 bases). Between the trimmed V and J ends, which lost 2 bases and 4 bases, there was a span of 11 bases. The length of the CDR3 is 13 residues. The germline CDR1 and CDR2 sequences are SQVTM and ANQGSEA.

The chain recombines TRBV19 with TRBJ1-3; TRBD1 might be the D (5 bases). Germline values: CDR1 LNHDA, CDR2 SQIVND (reference sequence). This CDR3 region has 16 residues. V was pared by 4 bases and J by 4 bases, with 17 bases between. CDR3 residues: CASSKIQGRLGNTIYF. The CDR3 DNA follows: TGTGCCAGTAGTAAGATTCAGGGTCGCCTCGGAAACACCATATATTTT. Drawing the rest from reference TRBV19 and TRBJ1-3, the complete variable domain is DGGITQSPKYLFRKEGQNVTLSCEQNLNHDAMYWYRQDPGQGLRLIYYSQIVNDFQKGDIAEGYSVSREKKESFPLTVTSAQKNPTAFYLCASSKIQGRLGNTIYFGEGSWLTVV.

This chain connects TRBV7-9 to TRBJ2-7; 7 nucleotides align to TRBD1. Germline CDR1 and CDR2: SEHNR and FQNEAQ (reference sequence). This CDR3 spans 14 amino acids. The V and J ends lost 5 bases and 2 bases, in that order; junction bases with no gene match: 6. CDR3: CASSPGQTTYEQYF. For the CDR3, the DNA is TGTGCCAGCAGCCCGGGACAGACTACCTACGAGCAGTACTTC.

The chain uses TRBV28 and TRBJ1-1, with D hard to call. This CDR3 is built from 14 residues. Germline CDR1 reads MDHEN; CDR2 reads SYDVKM. The V gene lost 1 base and the J gene lost 3 bases, with 9 bases spanning the gap. This chain's CDR3 is CASSLYTDYTEAFF. As DNA, the CDR3 is TGTGCCAGCAGTTTATATACAGACTACACTGAAGCTTTCTTT.

The rearrangement joins TRBV11-3 to TRBJ1-1; possible D gene TRBD1, 5 bases. Germline CDR1 and CDR2: SGHNT and YENEEA. This CDR3 is 14 amino acids long. Trimming cost V 3 bases and J 5 bases, with 13 bases left between them. CDR3 sequence (DNA): TGTGCCAGCAGCTTCGGGGGAAGTAGAACTGAAGCTTTCTTT. Amino acids: CASSFGGSRTEAFF.

The chain links TRBV6-2 or TRBV6-3 to TRBJ1-1, with D possibly TRBD1 on 6 matching bases. In germline, CDR1 is MNHEY, CDR2 SVGEGT. V dropped 3 bases and J dropped 4 bases, with 9 bases sitting between them. The CDR3 runs 13 residues. The CDR3 nucleotides are TGTGCCAGCAGTTATGGGGGGCGCACTGAAGCTTTCTTT. Translating it yields CASSYGGRTEAFF.

The chain combines TRBV28 with TRBJ1-2, with D possibly being TRBD1 (6 bases). This CDR3 region has 17 residues. V shed 4 bases and J shed 4 bases, with 22 bases lying between them. The germline CDR1 and CDR2 sequences are MDHEN and SYDVKM. The CDR3 DNA follows: TGTGCCAGCAGTTCAGATGCCGGGGGCGAAACCCTCTATGGCTACACCTTC. Translated, it gives CASSSDAGGETLYGYTF.